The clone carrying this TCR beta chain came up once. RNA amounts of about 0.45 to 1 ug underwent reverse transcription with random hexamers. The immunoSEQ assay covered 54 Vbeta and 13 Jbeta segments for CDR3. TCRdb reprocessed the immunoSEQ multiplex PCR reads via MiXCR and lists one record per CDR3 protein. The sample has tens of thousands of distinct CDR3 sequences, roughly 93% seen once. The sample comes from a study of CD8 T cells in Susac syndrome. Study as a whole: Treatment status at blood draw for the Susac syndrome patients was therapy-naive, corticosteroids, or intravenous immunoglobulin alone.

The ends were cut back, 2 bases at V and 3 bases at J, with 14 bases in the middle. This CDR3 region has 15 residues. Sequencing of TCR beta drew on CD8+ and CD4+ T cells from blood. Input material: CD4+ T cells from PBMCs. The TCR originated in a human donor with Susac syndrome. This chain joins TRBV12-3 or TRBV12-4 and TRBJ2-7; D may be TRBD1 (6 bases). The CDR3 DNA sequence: TGTGCCAGCAGTTTATCACAGGGTTGGGACTACGAGCAGTACTTC. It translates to CASSLSQGWDYEQYF.